This is a list of T cell receptor beta chains from one sample in a study of blood T cell repertoires in COVID-19. Profiling relied on immunoSEQ multiplex PCR, and the TCRdb table lists in-frame clones only, not all of them. Here the sample spans 350,000 to 400,000 clones, about 90% being singletons. The sample consisted of peripheral blood. These receptors were collected from a woman in her 30s with COVID-19, enrolled during active disease. The CDR3 runs from the conserved cysteine through the conserved F or W. The size of a clone is reported for some rows only, either as once, few or many, or as a class for expanded clones.

NA TRBV4-3 CASSPGTGSYEQYF
NA TRBV7-9 CASSFLNQPQHF
NA TRBV18 CASSRNQPADRATYEQYF
NA TRBV7-9 CASSLGGSSQETQYF
once TRBV27 CASSPTTGFHGYTF
NA TRBV5-1 CASSLGQASSGNTIYF
NA TRBV14 CASSQGHEQYF
NA TRBV11-2 CASSFRRTVVGQETQYF
NA TRBV10-3 CAIMTGGNTEAFF
NA TRBV20-1 CSAQPGNIQYF
NA TRBV6-6 CASSYSSTETYGYTF
NA TRBV4-3 CASSQDRGQVNTEAFF
NA TRBV4-3 CASSQEWTGDSPLHF
NA TRBV11-2 CASSLIHPWASGVNNEQFF
NA TRBV2 CATPGGPGVGYTF
NA TRBV5-5 CASSLDIYSTDTQYF
NA TRBV5-1 CASSLVNTGISGELFF
NA TRBV7-8 CASSKEGQGSGEQFF
NA TRBV7-2 CASSSPSGRAPGADTQYF